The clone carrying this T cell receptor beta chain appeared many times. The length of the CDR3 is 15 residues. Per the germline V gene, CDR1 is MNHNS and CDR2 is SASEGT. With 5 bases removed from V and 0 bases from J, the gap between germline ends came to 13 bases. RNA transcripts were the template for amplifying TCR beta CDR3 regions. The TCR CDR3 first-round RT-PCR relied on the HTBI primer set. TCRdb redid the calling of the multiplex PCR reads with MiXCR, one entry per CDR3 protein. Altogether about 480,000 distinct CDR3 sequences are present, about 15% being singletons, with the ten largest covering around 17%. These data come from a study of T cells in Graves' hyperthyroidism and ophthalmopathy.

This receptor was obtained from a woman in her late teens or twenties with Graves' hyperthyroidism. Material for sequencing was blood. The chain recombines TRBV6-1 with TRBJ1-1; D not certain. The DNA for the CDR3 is TGTGCCAGCAGTTCCGGGGTTCGAATGAACACTGAAGCTTTCTTT. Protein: CASSSGVRMNTEAFF.